One and the same sample provided the 7 T cell receptor beta chains below, sequenced in a study of breast tumors, draining lymph nodes, adjacent tissues. Using its own MiXCR run on the multiplex PCR reads, TCRdb lists one record per CDR3 protein. The data contain fewer than 80,000 distinct CDR3 sequences, about 40% of them seen just once; the ten biggest clones take up 8% to 9.5%. Sequencing input: breast tumor tissue. Source of these receptors: a female donor with breast cancer. Some clones in this sample may be carry-over from other donors' samples.

A remark on this clonotype: The missing conserved phenylalanine or tryptophan at the end of this CDR3 makes a read error likely. The chain links TRBV20-1 to TRBJ2-7; unclear D gene. Judging by the DNA end, TRBJ2-1 fits better; the J call may be wrong. The V gene's germline CDR1 is DFQATT and CDR2 SNEGSKA (reference sequence). The CDR3 loop spans 8 amino acids. CDR3 protein: CSAREQFY. CDR3 DNA: TGCAGTGCTAGAGAGCAGTTCTAC.

The chain links TRBV13 to TRBJ2-1, with D unresolved. The CDR3 is 16 residues long. V lost 2 bases and J lost 0, with 11 bases in between. Germline loops: CDR1 PRHDT, CDR2 FYEKMQ (reference sequence). The CDR3 reads CASSLRLLGSYNEQFF. The CDR3 DNA reads TGTGCCAGCAGCTTACGCCTTTTGGGCTCCTACAATGAGCAGTTCTTC.

This clonotype was seen repeatedly, ten times or more. The chain is built from TRBV12-3 or TRBV12-4 and TRBJ2-5; 8 nucleotides match TRBD2. This CDR3 comprises 15 residues. V was clipped by 7 bases and J by 5 bases; unmatched bases: 12. The CDR3 DNA sequence: TGTGCCAGCACATTAAGCGGGAGAAACCTGGAGACCCAGTACTTC. Encoded protein: CASTLSGRNLETQYF.

This chain uses TRBV6-1 with TRBJ2-7; D gene ambiguous. The CDR3 covers 14 residues. V lost 9 bases, J lost 3 bases, and 18 bases lay in between. CDR1 is MNHNS, CDR2 SASEGT, per germline. In nucleotides, the CDR3 is TGTGCCAGTTCGCCAGCCTCTCGGATCTACGAGCAGTACTTC. Protein sequence: CASSPASRIYEQYF.

The chain links TRBV12-3 or TRBV12-4 to TRBJ2-5, with 10 bases that match TRBD1. The CDR3 length is 15 residues. With 5 bases clipped from V and 1 base from J, the junction kept 4 bases outside the gene matches. CDR3 amino acids: CASSLGQGRQETQYF. The DNA of the CDR3 is TGTGCCAGCAGTCTGGGACAGGGGCGCCAAGAGACCCAGTACTTC.

Ten or more counts support this clonotype. The chain carries TRBV4-1 and TRBJ1-2, with 12 positions matching TRBD1. The germline V gene has CDR1 MGHRA and CDR2 YSYEKL. V shed 3 bases and J 4 bases; nucleotides not matched to a gene: 15. The length of the CDR3 is 19 residues. The CDR3 loop is CASSHHAGTGGPWGYGYTF. The CDR3 nucleotides are TGCGCCAGCAGCCACCATGCCGGGACAGGGGGCCCCTGGGGCTATGGCTACACCTTC.

The chain is built from TRBV7-8 and TRBJ2-7, with D uncertain. V lost 1 base and J 2 bases, leaving 18 bases between the germline ends. The germline V gene encodes CDR1 SGHVS and CDR2 FQNEAQ. This CDR3 is 17 amino acids long. The CDR3 protein is CASSLVGLGPQPYEQYF. CDR3 bases: TGTGCCAGCAGCTTAGTCGGGCTTGGGCCCCAGCCCTACGAGCAGTACTTC.